The entry below describes one T cell receptor (beta chain). Its antigen is unknown. V gave up 0 bases and J gave up 9 bases; unmatched junction bases: 7. The CDR3 totals 15 residues. Germline CDR1 reads LGHNA; CDR2 reads YNFKEQ. This sample is part of a study of regulatory T cells in long-lasting Graves disease. Turning to the study itself: Newly diagnosed Graves' patients had under 3 months of antithyroid drugs.

Time point specified: newly diagnosed GD, antithyroid drugs for less than 3 months. PBMCs provided the RNA from which the TCR library was made. Patients came from an endocrinology department in Xi'an, China. Study-level points and caveats: Investigators studied peripheral blood only, not thyroid tissue. It was in persistent disease that TRBV28, TRBJ1-2 and TRBJ2-5 were favored.

Sequencing libraries for TCR beta were prepared with iRepertoire HTBI primers and Arm-PCR of CDR3 regions. Using its own MiXCR run on the multiplex PCR reads, TCRdb lists one record per CDR3 protein. The sample holds 400,000 to 500,000 distinct CDR3 sequences, about 15% seen once. This same sample was also taken into another study, of T cells in Graves' hyperthyroidism and ophthalmopathy.

The material was peripheral blood mononuclear cells (PBMCs), obtained at new diagnosis, from a patient treated with antithyroid drugs. The rearrangement links TRBV4-2 to TRBJ2-1; 8 bases agree with TRBD2. This sequence originates from a woman under 40 with Graves disease. CDR3: CASSQDSGRAGEQFF. The CDR3, as DNA: TGTGCCAGCAGCCAAGATTCCGGGAGGGCCGGTGAGCAGTTCTTC.